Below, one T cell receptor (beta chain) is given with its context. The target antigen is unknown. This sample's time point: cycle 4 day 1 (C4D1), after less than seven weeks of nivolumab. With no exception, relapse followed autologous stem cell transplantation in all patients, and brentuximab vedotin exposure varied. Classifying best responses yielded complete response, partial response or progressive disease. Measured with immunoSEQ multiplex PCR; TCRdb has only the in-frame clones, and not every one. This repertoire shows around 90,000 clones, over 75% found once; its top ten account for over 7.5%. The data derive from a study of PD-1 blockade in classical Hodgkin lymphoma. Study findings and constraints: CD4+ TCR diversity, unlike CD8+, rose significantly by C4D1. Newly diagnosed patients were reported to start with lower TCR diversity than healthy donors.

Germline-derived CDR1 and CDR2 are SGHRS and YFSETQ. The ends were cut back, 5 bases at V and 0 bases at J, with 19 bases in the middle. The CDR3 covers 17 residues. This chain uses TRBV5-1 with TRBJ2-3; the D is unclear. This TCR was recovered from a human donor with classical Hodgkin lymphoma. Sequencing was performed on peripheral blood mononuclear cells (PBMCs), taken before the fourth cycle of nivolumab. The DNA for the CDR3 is TGCGCCAGCAGGGGTGGCCCCTCGGGTCCTAGCACAGATACGCAGTATTTT. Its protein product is CASRGGPSGPSTDTQYF.